This T cell receptor beta chain appears in the sequencing data of a study of OX40 agonist ivuxolimab in advanced cancers. Regarding the study as a whole: The 0.1-3.0 mg/kg partial responders had among the lowest clonal expansion. Low normalized T-cell clonal expansion also characterized some of the nonresponders.

This clone has only one observation. The antigen is not known. Assay used: immunoSEQ multiplex PCR; TCRdb lists only in-frame clones, some missing. The sample consists of about 31,000 clones, about 89% of them appearing once. V was shortened by 1 base and J by 0 bases, with 7 bases between the two germline ends. From germline, CDR1 is SGHVS and CDR2 FNYEAQ. The CDR3 consists of 15 residues. This sample comprised CD4+ or CD8+ T cells sorted from blood, obtained in a trial of the OX40 agonist ivuxolimab. The clonotype was recovered from an adult with an advanced solid tumor such as melanoma, head and neck, liver or kidney cancer. The J gene is TRBJ1-3, the V gene TRBV7-6, with D uncertain. The CDR3 spells CASSLGASSGNTIYF. In nucleotides, the CDR3 is TGTGCCAGCAGCTTAGGAGCCTCCTCTGGAAACACCATATATTTT.